This TCR beta chain was found in a study of OX40 agonist ivuxolimab in advanced cancers. Blood specimens came from baseline, cycle 4 day 1, and cycle 7 day 1. The repertoire was sequenced with immunoSEQ multiplex PCR; TCRdb's copy has only in-frame clones and lacks some. The sample carries roughly 62,000 clones, 92% recorded once. The trim removed 7 bases at V and 6 bases at J, leaving 13 bases unmatched. CDR1 is SQVTM and CDR2 is ANQGSEA in the germline V gene. This CDR3 is 15 amino acids long. The TCR sequence derives from an adult with an advanced solid tumor such as melanoma, head and neck, liver or kidney cancer. The chain employs TRBV29-1 and TRBJ2-3, with 10 bases identical to TRBD2. Sequenced here: CD4+ or CD8+ T cells sorted from blood, sampled in a trial of the OX40 agonist ivuxolimab. CDR3 amino acids: CSADEAGGPSDTQYF. Here the CDR3 DNA reads TGCAGCGCCGATGAAGCGGGGGGGCCGTCGGATACGCAGTATTTT.